A selection of T cell receptor beta chains follows, all from one sample in a study of blood T cell repertoires in COVID-19. Sequencing was performed with immunoSEQ multiplex PCR; in TCRdb, only in-frame clones are kept and a portion is missing. The table records fewer than 300,000 clones, roughly nine tenths of them present only once. The sequenced sample was peripheral blood. These receptor sequences come from a woman aged 30 to 39 with COVID-19, enrolled during active disease. The conserved cysteine and the conserved F or W are not part of the CDR3 here. The order of the fields is D gene, V gene, CDR3 length, CDR3 protein. The D gene is left open where the match is weak.

d_gene: TRBD1
v_gene: TRBV27
len: 11
CDR3aa: ASSATGDTEAF

d_gene: -
v_gene: TRBV6-6
len: 10
CDR3aa: ASSQPGAEAF

d_gene: TRBD1
v_gene: TRBV13
len: 13
CDR3aa: ASSYRGLRDSPLH

d_gene: TRBD2
v_gene: TRBV6-5
len: 13
CDR3aa: ASRSTSGSPDEQF

d_gene: -
v_gene: TRBV10-3
len: 12
CDR3aa: AISESTSNQPQH

d_gene: TRBD1
v_gene: TRBV29-1
len: 11
CDR3aa: SAMGDRVDEAF

d_gene: TRBD2
v_gene: TRBV2
len: 13
CDR3aa: ASSGLAGITDTQY

d_gene: -
v_gene: TRBV5-1
len: 11
CDR3aa: ASSLESNQPQH

d_gene: TRBD1
v_gene: TRBV7-8
len: 13
CDR3aa: ASSLAGTGHNEQF

d_gene: -
v_gene: TRBV28
len: 13
CDR3aa: ASSFEEALKYGYT

d_gene: TRBD2
v_gene: TRBV5-6
len: 15
CDR3aa: ASSLGTSAPTYNEQF

d_gene: -
v_gene: TRBV28
len: 13
CDR3aa: ASRPQGPRNTEAF

d_gene: -
v_gene: TRBV30
len: 14
CDR3aa: AWSWGLGEEDSPLH

d_gene: -
v_gene: TRBV6-1
len: 12
CDR3aa: ASSDGTLDQPQH

d_gene: TRBD1
v_gene: TRBV27
len: 11
CDR3aa: ASSRDRTAEQY

d_gene: TRBD1
v_gene: TRBV30
len: 13
CDR3aa: AWRGDSYNGNTIY

d_gene: -
v_gene: TRBV30
len: 9
CDR3aa: AWSPTREAF